The present TCR beta chain was sequenced within a study of blood T cells in healthy people across ages. Study observations and caveats: No conclusive comparison of naive versus antigen-experienced cells was possible with unsorted PBMCs.

PCR was performed a second time for about 7 to 11 cycles using a sample-barcoded 5' primer and a J-beta primer mix. Unique molecular identifiers of 12 random nucleotides labeled each cDNA. MiXCR, run by TCRdb on the 5' RACE reads, gives a single entry per CDR3 protein. The sample includes approximately 1,000,000 distinct CDR3 sequences, more than 30% seen only once; the top ten take over 10%. The germline gives CDR1 MNHNY, CDR2 SVGAGI (reference sequence). V lost 6 bases to trimming and J lost 2 bases, with 10 bases between them. The CDR3 covers 13 residues. This clonotype occurred a few times. Its cognate antigen is unknown. The study recruited healthy Caucasian donors from Russia who were aged about 6 to 100. Per sample, a minimum of 6 million PBMCs were isolated.

The sequenced material came from blood. The gene calls are TRBV6-6 and TRBJ1-1; D is unclear. This clonotype originated in a man in his late teens or twenties in good health. DNA for the CDR3: TGTGCCAGCAGGCAGGACGGAAACACTGAAGCTTTCTTT. Translation: CASRQDGNTEAFF.